The 26 T cell receptor beta chains presented below share a single source sample, sequenced in a study of beta chain features in type 1 diabetes. The investigators reverse transcribed all of the isolated RNA, so they sequenced expressed TCRB transcripts. Profiled with immunoSEQ multiplex PCR; TCRdb holds only in-frame clones, not every one. The top ten hold about 1.4% of the sample, which has about 140,000 clones, 6.9% seen once. Sequenced sample: central memory CD4+ T cells from blood. The source of these receptors is a woman aged 25 to 39 in good health.

This clone was counted ten times or more. V is TRBV5-1 and J is TRBJ2-3, with TRBD2 matching over 9 bases. The J segment lost 0 bases and the V segment lost 5 bases, leaving 13 bases of the junction unmatched. In germline, CDR1 is SGHRS, CDR2 YFSETQ. The CDR3 is made up of 18 amino acids. CDR3 loop: CASRPAAASGMSTDTQYF. CDR3 in DNA: TGCGCCAGCAGACCCGCGGCGGCTAGCGGGATGAGCACAGATACGCAGTATTTT.

This rearrangement joins TRBV18 to TRBJ2-1; 10 nucleotides match TRBD2. This CDR3 is 17 amino acids long. The J segment lost 9 bases and the V segment lost 3 bases, leaving 14 bases of the junction unmatched. CDR1 and CDR2 (germline): KGHSH, LQKENI. CDR3 bases: TGTGCCAGCTCACCTTCCCTACTAGCGGGGCGGGAGAGTGAGCAGTTCTTC. It specifies CASSPSLLAGRESEQFF.

The V and J genes are TRBV29-1 and TRBJ2-3, with TRBD2 matching over 8 bases. The CDR3 covers 15 residues. From germline, CDR1 is SQVTM and CDR2 ANQGSEA. Germline trimming cut 0 bases from V and 4 bases from J; bases unmatched to any gene: 6. The CDR3 region has the DNA TGCAGCGTTGAAGATTTCAGCGGGAGCCCAGATACGCAGTATTTT. The encoded protein is CSVEDFSGSPDTQYF.

In this sample, this clone turned up a few times. This chain connects TRBV19 to TRBJ2-7; tentatively, D is TRBD1 (6 bases). Germline assignment: CDR1 LNHDA and CDR2 SQIVND (reference sequence). The length of the CDR3 is 15 residues. The ends were cut back, 3 bases at V and 4 bases at J, with 16 bases in the middle. The CDR3 sequence is CASSMESGAIYEQYF. CDR3 DNA sequence: TGTGCCAGTAGTATGGAGTCAGGGGCGATTTACGAGCAGTACTTC. Full variable domain (missing parts from reference TRBV19 and TRBJ2-7): DGGITQSPKYLFRKEGQNVTLSCEQNLNHDAMYWYRQDPGQGLRLIYYSQIVNDFQKGDIAEGYSVSREKKESFPLTVTSAQKNPTAFYLCASSMESGAIYEQYFGPGTRLTVT.

This clone was seen a handful of times. CDR3 DNA: TGTGCCAGCAGCAAACGGACAGGAGTAGAGACCCAGTACTTC. Its protein product is CASSKRTGVETQYF. The gene calls are TRBV5-5 and TRBJ2-5; 7 bases fit TRBD1. CDR3 length: 14 amino acids. V was pared by 4 bases and J by 4 bases, with 7 bases of the junction left unmatched. Germline V gene sequence: CDR1 SGHKS, CDR2 YYEKEE (reference sequence).

This clone was seen at least ten times. The V and J genes are TRBV7-2 and TRBJ2-1, with D possibly being TRBD2 (6 bases). The germline V gene has CDR1 SGHTA and CDR2 FQGNSA. V lost 0 bases, J lost 5 bases, and 14 bases lay in between. The CDR3 loop spans 16 amino acids. CDR3 coding DNA: TGTGCCAGCAGCTTAGCCCCGGGGAGGCAAAACAATGAGCAGTTCTTC. It encodes CASSLAPGRQNNEQFF.

This clone has only a few counts. The chain combines TRBV28 with TRBJ1-5; no firm D call. This CDR3 has 14 residues. Between the trimmed V and J ends, which lost 7 bases and 2 bases, there was a span of 12 bases. Germline-derived CDR1 and CDR2 are MDHEN and SYDVKM. In DNA, the CDR3 is TGTGCCAGCACCGGAATGGCGGGCAATCAGCCCCAGCATTTT. It specifies CASTGMAGNQPQHF.

This clone was seen a few times. The CDR3 nucleotides read TGTGCCAGCAGGGGGCCTAACTCCTACAATGAGCAGTTCTTC. Protein: CASRGPNSYNEQFF. This chain links TRBV28 with TRBJ2-1; D might be TRBD1 (5 bases). Germline assignment: CDR1 MDHEN and CDR2 SYDVKM. Trimming took 6 bases from V and 0 from J, leaving 9 bases between them. This CDR3 is 14 amino acids long.

The CDR3: CASVEGAANTEAFF. The CDR3 DNA sequence: TGCGCCAGTGTAGAGGGGGCAGCGAACACTGAAGCTTTCTTT. The V gene is TRBV5-1, the J gene TRBJ1-1, with 7 positions matching TRBD1. V trimming: 8 bases; J trimming: 1 base; junction bases outside the gene matches: 8. The CDR3 contains 14 residues. Germline V gene data show CDR1 as SGHRS and CDR2 as YFSETQ.

This clone was recorded a few times. V usage is TRBV6-5 and J usage is TRBJ2-1; TRBD2 agrees at 12 bases. CDR3 length equals 14 residues. CDR1 is MNHEY and CDR2 is SVGAGI in the germline V gene. Trimming took 6 bases from V and 7 from J; bases not matched to a gene: 4. CDR3 protein: CASSRTSGENEQFF. Written as DNA, the CDR3 is TGTGCCAGCAGCCGGACTAGCGGGGAGAATGAGCAGTTCTTC.

The rearrangement links TRBV7-9 to TRBJ2-5; TRBD2 agrees at 8 bases. CDR3 length: 16 residues. CDR1 and CDR2 (germline): SEHNR, FQNEAQ (reference sequence). Unmatched junction bases numbered 9, after V lost 1 base and J lost 5 bases. The CDR3 DNA sequence: TGTGCCAGCAGCTTAGGCACGGGAGGGCCCGGGGAGACCCAGTACTTC. It is translated as CASSLGTGGPGETQYF.

This clone has at least ten counts. The V call is TRBV29-1, the J call TRBJ2-5; the match to TRBD2 covers 7 bases. Germline CDR1 and CDR2: SQVTM and ANQGSEA. The CDR3 totals 13 residues. V was clipped by 3 bases and J by 4 bases; unmatched bases: 5. The CDR3 nucleotides are TGCAGCGTTGATTGGTCGGGAGGAGAGACCCAGTACTTC. It yields the protein CSVDWSGGETQYF.

V usage is TRBV28 and J usage is TRBJ2-1; TRBD1 is a possible D gene (6 bases). Trimming cost V 6 bases and J 8 bases, with 11 bases left between them. Germline assignment: CDR1 MDHEN and CDR2 SYDVKM. CDR3 length: 12 residues. CDR3 in amino acids: CASRHDRYEQFF. The DNA of the CDR3 is TGTGCCAGCAGACATGACAGGTATGAGCAGTTCTTC.

This clone showed up just a few times. The chain has TRBV7-9 and TRBJ2-2, with D maybe TRBD1 (5 bases). This CDR3 is built from 15 residues. The V end lost 4 bases, the J end lost 1 base, and 10 bases lay between the germline ends. Germline V gene lookup returns CDR1 SEHNR and CDR2 FQNEAQ (reference sequence). The CDR3 protein is CASSYRQRNTGELFF. The CDR3 DNA is TGTGCCAGCAGCTACCGACAGAGGAACACCGGGGAGCTGTTTTTT.

V usage is TRBV18 and J usage is TRBJ2-5, with a tentative D call TRBD1 (5 bases). The CDR3 has 14 amino acids. Germline assignment: CDR1 KGHSH and CDR2 LQKENI. The ends were cut back, 3 bases at V and 5 bases at J, with 13 bases in the middle. CDR3 region: CASSPRKGVETQYF. CDR3 in DNA: TGTGCCAGCTCACCGAGGAAAGGGGTGGAGACCCAGTACTTC. Filled out from reference TRBV18 and TRBJ2-5, the complete variable domain reads NAGVMQNPRHLVRRRGQEARLRCSPMKGHSHVYWYRQLPEEGLKFMVYLQKENIIDESGMPKERFSAEFPKEGPSILRIQQVVRGDSAAYFCASSPRKGVETQYFGPGTRLLVL.

The J gene is TRBJ2-1, the V gene TRBV4-2, with 12 bases fitting TRBD2. With V trimmed by 4 bases and J by 4 bases, 2 bases remained unmatched. CDR3 length: 15 amino acids. The germline CDR1 and CDR2 sequences are LGHNA and YNFKEQ. CDR3 nucleotide sequence: TGTGCCAGCAGCCCGGGACTAGCGGGTTACAATGAGCAGTTCTTC. Amino acids: CASSPGLAGYNEQFF.

The CDR3 DNA reads as TGTGCCAGTATCCCCGGGACAGGGCCCCTCTATGGCTACACCTTC. This sequence encodes CASIPGTGPLYGYTF. V usage is TRBV18 and J usage is TRBJ1-2; 9 nucleotides line up with TRBD1. CDR3 length equals 15 residues. The V and J ends lost 9 bases and 4 bases, in that order; junction bases with no gene match: 12. The V gene's germline CDR1 is KGHSH and CDR2 LQKENI.

The rearrangement joins TRBV19 to TRBJ1-1; no reliable D call. V was trimmed by 3 bases and J by 7 bases, leaving 9 bases between them. Germline V gives CDR1 LNHDA, CDR2 SQIVND (reference sequence). The CDR3 length is 12 residues. The CDR3 protein is CASSMSHGEAFF. The CDR3 coding sequence is TGTGCCAGTAGTATGTCGCACGGTGAAGCTTTCTTT.

There are many counts of this clone. This sequence joins TRBV19 and TRBJ2-2, with D maybe TRBD1 (6 bases). From germline, CDR1 is LNHDA and CDR2 SQIVND (reference sequence). The V end lost 4 bases, the J end lost 6 bases, and 12 bases lay between the germline ends. The length of the CDR3 is 14 residues. The CDR3 DNA reads as TGTGCCAGTAGTACAAACAGGGAAGCCGGGGAGCTGTTTTTT. Translated, it gives CASSTNREAGELFF.

This chain links TRBV9 with TRBJ2-2, with 12 bases that match TRBD2. CDR1 and CDR2 (germline): SGDLS, YYNGEE. V lost 3 bases and J lost 6; bases outside the gene matches: 3. This CDR3 region has 15 residues. The chain's CDR3 is CASSGTSGMPGELFF. CDR3 DNA: TGTGCCAGCAGCGGGACTAGCGGGATGCCCGGGGAGCTGTTTTTT.

J is TRBJ2-4 and V is TRBV30; weak D call: TRBD1 (6 bases). Trimming pared 8 bases from V and 1 base from J, leaving 15 bases between. The CDR3 loop spans 14 amino acids. The germline V gene encodes CDR1 GTSNPN and CDR2 SVGIG (reference sequence). The DNA of the CDR3 is TGTGCCGGAACAGGGCCGGGCGCCAAAAACATTCAGTACTTC. Translated: CAGTGPGAKNIQYF.

This clone was seen more than once but under ten times. V and J are TRBV7-9 and TRBJ2-7, with D unclear. CDR1 is SEHNR, CDR2 FQNEAQ, per germline (reference sequence). The V end was cut by 5 bases, the J end by 3 bases, with 14 bases between. The CDR3 spans 14 residues. CDR3 in amino acids: CASSQSGLVYEQYF. In nucleotides, the CDR3 is TGTGCCAGCAGCCAAAGTGGGCTCGTCTACGAGCAGTACTTC.

This clone was observed a handful of times. This chain links TRBV29-1 with TRBJ2-1; D gene uncertain. V lost 1 base, J lost 6 bases, and 7 bases lay in between. The CDR3 contains 12 residues. The germline gives CDR1 SQVTM, CDR2 ANQGSEA. The CDR3 reads CSVEVFSNEQFF. The CDR3 DNA sequence: TGCAGCGTTGAAGTCTTTTCCAATGAGCAGTTCTTC.

This clone was counted between two and nine times. V gene TRBV7-8 combines with J gene TRBJ2-1; TRBD2 agrees at 15 bases. The CDR3 extends over 19 amino acids. Trimming removed 5 bases from V and 0 bases from J; junction bases left unmatched: 8. CDR1 is SGHVS, CDR2 FQNEAQ, per germline. The CDR3 sequence is CASSTRTSGRGSSYNEQFF. Here the CDR3 DNA reads TGTGCCAGCAGCACCCGGACTAGCGGGAGGGGGAGCTCCTACAATGAGCAGTTCTTC.

J is TRBJ2-1 and V is TRBV29-1, with TRBD1 as a possible D gene (6 bases). With 3 bases removed from V and 6 bases from J, the gap between germline ends came to 15 bases. The CDR3 has 14 amino acids. Germline CDR1 reads SQVTM; CDR2 reads ANQGSEA. CDR3 sequence reads: CSVDRGQVGNEQFF. CDR3 nucleotide sequence: TGCAGCGTTGACAGGGGCCAAGTAGGCAATGAGCAGTTCTTC.

This clone has ten or more counts. This chain links TRBV28 with TRBJ2-3, with 11 bases that match TRBD2. The CDR3 sequence is 15 residues long. CDR1 is MDHEN, CDR2 SYDVKM, per germline. V lost 5 bases and J lost 2; bases outside the gene matches: 3. Here the CDR3 reads CASSTSGRATDTQYF. In DNA, the CDR3 is TGTGCCAGCAGTACTAGCGGGAGAGCCACAGATACGCAGTATTTT.